The 9 T cell receptor beta chains below come from one sample, sequenced in a study of shared clonotypes between healthy human individuals. Repertoires were generated with immunoSEQ multiplex PCR, while TCRdb's copy carries only in-frame clones and drops some. The sample lists under 600,000 clones; 60% to 80% were seen once. The material sequenced was PBMCs. Every receptor here comes from a woman in her thirties or forties in good health. Some clones in this sample may be carry-over from other donors' samples.

This clone was seen a few times. The chain is built from TRBV11-2 and TRBJ1-2, with D perhaps TRBD1 (6 bases). The CDR3 consists of 14 residues. Germline CDR1 is SGHAT and CDR2 is FQNNGV. Trimming cost V 3 bases and J 2 bases, with 10 bases left between them. CDR3 residues: CASSLTQGNYGYTF. The CDR3 nucleotides are TGTGCCAGCAGCTTGACCCAGGGGAACTATGGCTACACCTTC.

This clone was counted only a few times. The chain uses TRBV28 and TRBJ1-1; D gene ambiguous. From germline, CDR1 is MDHEN and CDR2 SYDVKM. V gave up 3 bases and J gave up 4 bases, with 3 bases separating them. The CDR3 has 11 residues. The CDR3 DNA reads as TGTGCCAGCAGTTTCTTCACTGAAGCTTTCTTT. Its protein product is CASSFFTEAFF.

With respect to this clone: A read error likely explains this, since a far larger clone differs by one base. The chain combines TRBV6-1 with TRBJ2-7, with 11 positions matching TRBD2. Germline V gene data show CDR1 as MNHNS and CDR2 as SASEGT. This CDR3 is built from 15 residues. After removal of 1 base from V and 3 bases from J, the junction contained 2 bases not matched to a gene. As DNA, the CDR3 is TGTGCCAGCAGTGAAGGACTAGCGGGATTCTACGAGCAGTACTTC. Its translation is CASSEGLAGFYEQYF.

The table lists this clone with many counts. The chain has TRBV5-4 and TRBJ2-2; D possibly corresponds to TRBD2 (6 bases). The V end was cut by 5 bases, the J end by 6 bases, with 14 bases between. The CDR3 contains 14 residues. Germline V CDR1 and CDR2: SGHNT, YYREEE (reference sequence). For the CDR3, the DNA is TGTGCCAGCAGGATTGGGGGAGGCGCCGGGGAGCTGTTTTTT. This sequence encodes CASRIGGGAGELFF.

The V gene is TRBV10-2, the J gene TRBJ2-3, with 11 bases identical to TRBD2. Trimming took 0 bases from V and 2 from J; bases not matched to a gene: 13. The length of the CDR3 is 20 residues. CDR1 WSHSY and CDR2 SAAADI come from the germline V gene. CDR3 bases: TGCGCCAGCAGTGAGTCTCGGGCTAGCGGGAGGACAATGTACACAGATACGCAGTATTTT. As protein: CASSESRASGRTMYTDTQYF.

The V gene is TRBV5-4, the J gene TRBJ2-3; 8 bases align to TRBD2. The CDR3 runs to 16 residues. The ends lost 6 bases at V and 2 bases at J; junction bases unmatched: 11. Looked up from germline, CDR1 is SGHNT and CDR2 is YYREEE (reference sequence). CDR3 protein: CASTRSGSRYTDTQYF. CDR3 in DNA: TGTGCCAGCACCAGAAGCGGGAGTCGTTACACAGATACGCAGTATTTT.

J is TRBJ2-7 and V is TRBV6-5; D gene uncertain. The V and J ends lost 0 bases and 0 bases respectively, with 9 bases between them. Per germline, CDR1 MNHEY and CDR2 SVGAGI. CDR3 size: 15 residues. In nucleotides, the CDR3 is TGTGCCAGCAGTTACTCTCCGGCTCGCTCCTACGAGCAGTACTTC. This encodes CASSYSPARSYEQYF.

V gene TRBV14 combines with J gene TRBJ2-7; D might be TRBD1 or TRBD2, each matching 5 bases. Germline V gene sequence: CDR1 SGHDN, CDR2 FVKESK. The germline V and J ends were trimmed by 3 bases and 2 bases, with 23 bases remaining between them. The CDR3 sequence is 18 residues long. CDR3 residues: CASSHPKGTEFRAYEQYF. CDR3 nucleotide sequence: TGTGCCAGCAGCCATCCCAAGGGGACGGAGTTCCGTGCCTACGAGCAGTACTTC.

Turning to this clone: This sequence is one base from a far larger clone and is likely a read error. The rearrangement joins TRBV6-4 to TRBJ2-3, with 9 bases fitting TRBD1. The germline gives CDR1 MRHNA, CDR2 SNTAGT. The CDR3 loop spans 14 amino acids. CDR3 sequence reads: CASSAQGAQDTQCF. The CDR3 DNA reads TGTGCCAGCAGTGCACAGGGGGCGCAAGATACGCAGTGTTTT.